The present T cell receptor beta chain was sequenced within a study of cytomegalovirus exposure and HLA in healthy donors. General observations from the study: The classifier was said to identify cytomegalovirus status with high specificity and sensitivity. It has been reported that TCR beta sequences accurately predicted the HLA-A and HLA-B alleles of most subjects.

Primers included in the PCR were 60 Vbeta and 13 Jbeta primers. This table comes from immunoSEQ multiplex PCR, and its TCRdb copy is limited to in-frame clones, with some not included. This table holds hundreds of thousands of clones, 80% to 90% found once. The germline V and J ends were trimmed by 6 bases and 0 bases, with 14 bases remaining between them. This CDR3 spans 15 amino acids. Germline V gene data show CDR1 as SGHTA and CDR2 as FQGNSA. In regard to this clone: Its antigen is unknown.

Sequencing used PBMCs. The rearrangement uses TRBV7-2 and TRBJ2-5, with D possibly TRBD2 on 7 matching bases. This receptor was obtained from a man aged 30-40 years in good health and CMV-seronegative. In nucleotides, the CDR3 is TGTGCCAGCAGTTTTAGAGGGGGGGACCAAGAGACCCAGTACTTC. Translating gives CASSFRGGDQETQYF.